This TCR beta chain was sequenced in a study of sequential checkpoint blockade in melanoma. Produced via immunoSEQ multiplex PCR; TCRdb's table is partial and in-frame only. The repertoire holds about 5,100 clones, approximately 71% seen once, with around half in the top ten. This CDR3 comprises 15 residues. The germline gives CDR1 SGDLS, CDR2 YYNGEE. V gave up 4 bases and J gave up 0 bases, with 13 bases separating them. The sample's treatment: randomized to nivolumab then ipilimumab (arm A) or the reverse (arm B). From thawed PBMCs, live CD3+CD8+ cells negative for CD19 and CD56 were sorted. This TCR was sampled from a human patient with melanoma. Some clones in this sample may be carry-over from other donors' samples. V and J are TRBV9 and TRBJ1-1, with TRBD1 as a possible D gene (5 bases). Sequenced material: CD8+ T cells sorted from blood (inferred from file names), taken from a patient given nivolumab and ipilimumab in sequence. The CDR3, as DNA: TGTGCCAGCAGCCCACCCCAGGGATTGAACACTGAAGCTTTCTTT. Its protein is CASSPPQGLNTEAFF.